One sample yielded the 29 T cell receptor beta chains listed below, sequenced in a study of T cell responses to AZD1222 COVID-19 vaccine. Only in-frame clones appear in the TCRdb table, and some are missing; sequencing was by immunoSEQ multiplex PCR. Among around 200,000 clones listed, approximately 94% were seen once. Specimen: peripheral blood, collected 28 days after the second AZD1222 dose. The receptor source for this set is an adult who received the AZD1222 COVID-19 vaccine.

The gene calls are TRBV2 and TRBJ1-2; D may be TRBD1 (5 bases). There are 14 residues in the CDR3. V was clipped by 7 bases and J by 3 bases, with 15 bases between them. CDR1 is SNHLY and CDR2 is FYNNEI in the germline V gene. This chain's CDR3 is CASNDGGIDYGYTF. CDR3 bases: TGTGCCAGCAACGATGGGGGGATCGACTATGGCTACACCTTC.

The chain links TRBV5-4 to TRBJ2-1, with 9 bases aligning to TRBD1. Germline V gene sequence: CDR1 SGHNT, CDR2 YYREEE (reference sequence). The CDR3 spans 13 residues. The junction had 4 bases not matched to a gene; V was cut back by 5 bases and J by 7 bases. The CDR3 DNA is TGTGCCAGCAGAGACAGGGGGGGGAATGAGCAGTTCTTC. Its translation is CASRDRGGNEQFF.

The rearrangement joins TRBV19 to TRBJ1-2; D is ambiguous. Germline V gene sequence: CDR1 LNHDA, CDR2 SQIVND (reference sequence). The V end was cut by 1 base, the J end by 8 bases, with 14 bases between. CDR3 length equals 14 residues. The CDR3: CASSIGRASYGYTF. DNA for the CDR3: TGTGCCAGTAGTATAGGGCGGGCATCCTACGGCTACACCTTC.

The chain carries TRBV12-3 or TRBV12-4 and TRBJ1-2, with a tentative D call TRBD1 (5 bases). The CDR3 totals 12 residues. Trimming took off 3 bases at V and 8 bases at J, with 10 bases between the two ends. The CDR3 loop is CASSLTVEGYTF. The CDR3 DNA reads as TGTGCCAGCAGTTTGACAGTGGAAGGCTACACCTTC.

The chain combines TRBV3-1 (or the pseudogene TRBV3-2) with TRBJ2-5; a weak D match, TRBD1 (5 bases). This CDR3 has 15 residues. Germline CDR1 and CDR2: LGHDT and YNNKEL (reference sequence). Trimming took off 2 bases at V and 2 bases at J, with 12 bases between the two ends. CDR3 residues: CASSQWQGAQETQYF. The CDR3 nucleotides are TGTGCCAGCAGCCAATGGCAGGGCGCACAAGAGACCCAGTACTTC.

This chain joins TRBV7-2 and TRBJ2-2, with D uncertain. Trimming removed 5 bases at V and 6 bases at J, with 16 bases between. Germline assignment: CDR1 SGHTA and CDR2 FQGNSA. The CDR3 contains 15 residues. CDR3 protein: CASSLEPPIPGELFF. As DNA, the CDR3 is TGTGCCAGCAGCCTCGAACCCCCGATCCCCGGGGAGCTGTTTTTT.

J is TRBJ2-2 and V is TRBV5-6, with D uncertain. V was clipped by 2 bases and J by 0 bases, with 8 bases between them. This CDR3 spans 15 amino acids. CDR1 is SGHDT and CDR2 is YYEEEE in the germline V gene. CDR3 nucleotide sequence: TGTGCCAGCAGCTTATTCCCGTCGAACACCGGGGAGCTGTTTTTT. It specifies CASSLFPSNTGELFF.

For the CDR3, the DNA is TGTGCCAGTAGGGACTTATTTGGGACAGAGAAAAACATTCAGTACTTC. The encoded protein is CASRDLFGTEKNIQYF. V gene TRBV19 combines with J gene TRBJ2-4; TRBD1 matches at 7 bases. After removal of 6 bases from V and 4 bases from J, the junction contained 12 bases not matched to a gene. CDR1 is LNHDA and CDR2 is SQIVND in the germline V gene (reference sequence). This CDR3 has 16 amino acids.

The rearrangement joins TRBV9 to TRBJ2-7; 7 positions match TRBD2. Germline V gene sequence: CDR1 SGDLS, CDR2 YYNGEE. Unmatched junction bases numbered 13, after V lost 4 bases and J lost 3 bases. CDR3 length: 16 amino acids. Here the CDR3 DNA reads TGTGCCAGCAGCCCCCTTTTAGCGGGCGCCGACTACGAGCAGTACTTC. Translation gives CASSPLLAGADYEQYF.

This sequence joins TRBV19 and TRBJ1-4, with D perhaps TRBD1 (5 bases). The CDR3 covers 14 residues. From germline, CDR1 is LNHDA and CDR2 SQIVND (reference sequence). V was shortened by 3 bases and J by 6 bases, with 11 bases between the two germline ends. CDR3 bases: TGTGCCAGTAGTATCAACCAGGGCGATGAAAAACTGTTTTTT. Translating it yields CASSINQGDEKLFF.

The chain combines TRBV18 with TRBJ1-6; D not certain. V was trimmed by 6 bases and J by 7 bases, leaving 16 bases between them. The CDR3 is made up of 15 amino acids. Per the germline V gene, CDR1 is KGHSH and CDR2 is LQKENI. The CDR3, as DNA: TGTGCCAGCTCCCACCTCTCGGAGACAAATTCACCCCTCCACTTT. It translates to CASSHLSETNSPLHF.

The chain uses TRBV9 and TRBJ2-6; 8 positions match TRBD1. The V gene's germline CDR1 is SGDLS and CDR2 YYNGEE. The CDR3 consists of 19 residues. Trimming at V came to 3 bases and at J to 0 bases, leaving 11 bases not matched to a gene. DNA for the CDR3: TGTGCCAGCAGCGCCCACGGGACAGGTGACTACTCTGGGGCCAACGTCCTGACTTTC. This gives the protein CASSAHGTGDYSGANVLTF.

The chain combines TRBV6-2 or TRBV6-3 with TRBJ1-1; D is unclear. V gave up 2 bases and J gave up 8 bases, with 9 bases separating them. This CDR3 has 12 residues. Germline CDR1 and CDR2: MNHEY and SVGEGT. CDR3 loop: CASSYVTAEAFF. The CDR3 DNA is TGTGCCAGCAGTTACGTCACAGCAGAAGCTTTCTTT.

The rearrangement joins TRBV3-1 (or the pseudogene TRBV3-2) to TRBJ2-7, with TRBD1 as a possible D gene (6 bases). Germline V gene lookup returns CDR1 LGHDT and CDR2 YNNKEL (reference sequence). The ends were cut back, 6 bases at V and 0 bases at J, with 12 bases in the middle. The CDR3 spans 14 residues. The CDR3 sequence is CASSPGTSSYEQYF. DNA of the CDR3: TGTGCCAGCAGTCCGGGGACAAGCTCCTACGAGCAGTACTTC.

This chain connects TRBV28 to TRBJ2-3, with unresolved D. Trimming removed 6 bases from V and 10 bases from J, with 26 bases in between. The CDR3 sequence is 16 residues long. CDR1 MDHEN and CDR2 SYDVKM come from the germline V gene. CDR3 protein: CASSRPPVLYPDPQYF. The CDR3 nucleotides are TGTGCCAGCAGCCGACCCCCGGTGTTGTACCCTGATCCGCAGTATTTT.

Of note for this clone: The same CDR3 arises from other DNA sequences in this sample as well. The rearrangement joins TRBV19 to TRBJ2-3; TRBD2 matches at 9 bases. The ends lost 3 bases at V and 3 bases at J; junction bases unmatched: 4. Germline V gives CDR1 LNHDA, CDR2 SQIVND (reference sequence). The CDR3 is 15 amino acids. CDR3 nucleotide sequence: TGTGCCAGTAGTATCGGCGCGGGAGGGACAGATACGCAGTATTTT. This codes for CASSIGAGGTDTQYF.

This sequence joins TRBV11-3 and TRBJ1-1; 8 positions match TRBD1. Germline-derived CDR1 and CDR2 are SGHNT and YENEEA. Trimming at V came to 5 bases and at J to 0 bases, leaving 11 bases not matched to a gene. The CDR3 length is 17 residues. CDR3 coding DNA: TGTGCCAGCAGCCCGAGGGGCAGGGGGCGGTTGAACACTGAAGCTTTCTTT. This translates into CASSPRGRGRLNTEAFF.

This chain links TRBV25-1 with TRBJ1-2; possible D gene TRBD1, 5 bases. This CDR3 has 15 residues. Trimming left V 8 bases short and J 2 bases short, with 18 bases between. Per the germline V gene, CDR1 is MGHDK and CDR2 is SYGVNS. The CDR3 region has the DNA TGTGCCAGCCTTGGACGGGACTCCCACAACTATGGCTACACCTTC. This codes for CASLGRDSHNYGYTF.

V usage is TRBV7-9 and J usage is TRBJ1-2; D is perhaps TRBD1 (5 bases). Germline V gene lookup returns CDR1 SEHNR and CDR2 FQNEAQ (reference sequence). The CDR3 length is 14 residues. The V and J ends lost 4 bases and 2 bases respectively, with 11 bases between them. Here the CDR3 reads CASSSQGQNYGYTF. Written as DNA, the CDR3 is TGTGCCAGCAGCTCCCAGGGCCAGAACTATGGCTACACCTTC.

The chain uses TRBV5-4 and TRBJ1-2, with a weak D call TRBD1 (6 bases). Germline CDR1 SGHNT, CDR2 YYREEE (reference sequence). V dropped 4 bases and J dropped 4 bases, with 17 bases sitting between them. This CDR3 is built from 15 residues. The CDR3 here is CASSRGRGPPYGYTF. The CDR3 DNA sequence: TGTGCCAGCAGCCGGGGGCGTGGCCCACCCTATGGCTACACCTTC.

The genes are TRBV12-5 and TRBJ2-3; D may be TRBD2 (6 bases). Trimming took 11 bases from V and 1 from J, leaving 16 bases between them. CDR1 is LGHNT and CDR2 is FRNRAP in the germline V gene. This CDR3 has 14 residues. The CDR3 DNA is TGTGCTGGAGGGGACCCTAAGGGCACAGATACGCAGTATTTT. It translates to CAGGDPKGTDTQYF.

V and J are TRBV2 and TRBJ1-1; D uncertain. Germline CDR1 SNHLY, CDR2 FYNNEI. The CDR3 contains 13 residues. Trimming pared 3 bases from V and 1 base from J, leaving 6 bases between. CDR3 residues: CASSEWSNTEAFF. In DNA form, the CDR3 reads TGTGCCAGCAGTGAGTGGTCGAACACTGAAGCTTTCTTT.

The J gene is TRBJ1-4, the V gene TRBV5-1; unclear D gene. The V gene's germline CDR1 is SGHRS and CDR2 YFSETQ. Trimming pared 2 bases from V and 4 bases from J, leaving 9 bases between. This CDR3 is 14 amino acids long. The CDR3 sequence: CASSFTGSNEKLFF. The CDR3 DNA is TGCGCCAGCAGCTTCACCGGTAGTAATGAAAAACTGTTTTTT.

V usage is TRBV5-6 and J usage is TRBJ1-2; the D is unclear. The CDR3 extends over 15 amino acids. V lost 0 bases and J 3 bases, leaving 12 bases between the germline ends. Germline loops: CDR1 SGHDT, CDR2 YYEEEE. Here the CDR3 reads CASSLGDPLYYGYTF. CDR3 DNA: TGTGCCAGCAGCTTGGGAGATCCCCTCTACTATGGCTACACCTTC. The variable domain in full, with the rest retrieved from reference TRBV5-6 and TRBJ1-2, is DAGVTQSPTHLIKTRGQQVTLRCSPKSGHDTVSWYQQALGQGPQFIFQYYEEEERQRGNFPDRFSGHQFPNYSSELNVNALLLGDSALYLCASSLGDPLYYGYTFGSGTRLTVV.

This chain's CDR3 is CASSQGAGVSYEQYF. In DNA, the CDR3 is TGTGCCAGCAGCCAAGGGGCAGGGGTCTCCTACGAGCAGTACTTC. The chain carries TRBV3-1 (or the pseudogene TRBV3-2) and TRBJ2-7; tentative D call: TRBD1 (6 bases). The CDR3 contains 15 residues. V dropped 1 base and J dropped 0 bases, with 10 bases sitting between them. Germline V gives CDR1 LGHDT, CDR2 YNNKEL (reference sequence).

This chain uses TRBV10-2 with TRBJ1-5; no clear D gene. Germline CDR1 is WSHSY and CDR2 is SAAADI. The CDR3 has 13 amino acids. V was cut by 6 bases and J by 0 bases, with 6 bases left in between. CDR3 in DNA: TGCGCCAGCAGCACGTATAGCAATCAGCCCCAGCATTTT. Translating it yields CASSTYSNQPQHF.

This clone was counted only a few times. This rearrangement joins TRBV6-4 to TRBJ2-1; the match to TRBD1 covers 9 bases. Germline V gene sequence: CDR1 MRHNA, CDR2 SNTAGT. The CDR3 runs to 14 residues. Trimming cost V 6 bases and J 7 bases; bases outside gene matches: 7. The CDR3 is CASSRDREANEQFF. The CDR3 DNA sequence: TGTGCCAGCAGCCGGGACAGGGAGGCAAATGAGCAGTTCTTC.

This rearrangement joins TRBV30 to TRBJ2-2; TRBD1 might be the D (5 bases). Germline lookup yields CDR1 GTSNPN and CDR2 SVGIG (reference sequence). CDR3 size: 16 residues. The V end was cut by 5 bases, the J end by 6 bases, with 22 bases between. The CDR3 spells CAWYIVGGQRPGELFF. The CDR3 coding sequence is TGTGCCTGGTATATCGTAGGCGGACAACGTCCCGGGGAGCTGTTTTTT.

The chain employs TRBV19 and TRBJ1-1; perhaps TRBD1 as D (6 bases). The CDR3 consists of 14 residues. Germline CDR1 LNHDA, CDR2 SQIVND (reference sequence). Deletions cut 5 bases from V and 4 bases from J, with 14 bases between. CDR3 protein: CASSLLGGSTEAFF. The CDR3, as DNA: TGTGCCAGTAGTCTGTTAGGGGGGAGCACTGAAGCTTTCTTT.